This record concerns one T cell receptor beta chain sequence. Authors' data handling: Reference gene primer amplification gave estimated nucleated cell counts. Produced via immunoSEQ multiplex PCR; TCRdb's table is partial and in-frame only. That table gives V, J and clone size, and the DNA gave D and trimming. Here the sample spans over 40,000 clones, 86% being singletons. The data stem from a study of blood T cell repertoires in COVID-19. Whole-study context: Material from acute and convalescent COVID-19 was sourced from the United States, Italy and Spain. In each case, the material was cDNA or gDNA derived from T cells, B-cell-depleted T cells, or PBMCs.

The CDR3 sequence is 14 residues long. Germline trimming cut 9 bases from V and 0 bases from J; bases unmatched to any gene: 6. Germline V CDR1 and CDR2: LNHDA, SQIVND (reference sequence). The chain uses TRBV19 and TRBJ1-2; 8 nucleotides match TRBD1. Input material: peripheral blood. This TCR was sampled from a human donor in a cohort sampled during active COVID-19. CDR3 residues: CASSGQATNYGYTF. CDR3 in DNA: TGTGCCAGCTCGGGACAGGCCACTAACTATGGCTACACCTTC.